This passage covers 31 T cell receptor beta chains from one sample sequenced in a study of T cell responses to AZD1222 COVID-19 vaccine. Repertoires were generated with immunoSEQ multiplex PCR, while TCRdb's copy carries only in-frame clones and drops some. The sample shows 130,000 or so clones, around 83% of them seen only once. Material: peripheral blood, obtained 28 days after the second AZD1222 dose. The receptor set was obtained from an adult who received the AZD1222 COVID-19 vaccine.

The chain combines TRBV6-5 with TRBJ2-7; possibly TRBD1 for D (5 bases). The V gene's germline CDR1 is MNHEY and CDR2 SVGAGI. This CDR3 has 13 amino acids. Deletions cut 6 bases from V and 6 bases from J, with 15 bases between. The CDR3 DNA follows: TGTGCCAGCAGCCGGACAAGCTTGGTCGAGCAGTACTTC. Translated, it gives CASSRTSLVEQYF.

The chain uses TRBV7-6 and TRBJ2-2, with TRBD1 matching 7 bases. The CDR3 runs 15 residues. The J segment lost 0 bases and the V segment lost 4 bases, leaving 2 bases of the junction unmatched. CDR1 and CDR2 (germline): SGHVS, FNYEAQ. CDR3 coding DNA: TGTGCCAGCAGCTCAGACAGGGCGAACACCGGGGAGCTGTTTTTT. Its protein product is CASSSDRANTGELFF.

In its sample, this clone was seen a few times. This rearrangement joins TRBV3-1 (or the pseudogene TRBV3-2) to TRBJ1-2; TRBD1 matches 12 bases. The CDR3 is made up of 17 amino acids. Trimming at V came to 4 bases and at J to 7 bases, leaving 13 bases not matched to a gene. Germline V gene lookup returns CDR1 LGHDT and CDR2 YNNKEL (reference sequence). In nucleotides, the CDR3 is TGTGCCAGCAGCCCCTATCTAAGGGACAGGGGGCCTCGTGGCTACACCTTC. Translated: CASSPYLRDRGPRGYTF.

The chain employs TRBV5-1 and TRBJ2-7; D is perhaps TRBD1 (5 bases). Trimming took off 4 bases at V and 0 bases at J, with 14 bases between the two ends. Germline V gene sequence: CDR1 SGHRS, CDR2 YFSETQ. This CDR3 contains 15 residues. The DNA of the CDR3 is TGCGCCAGCAGCGTAGGACACCTAAGCTCCTACGAGCAGTACTTC. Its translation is CASSVGHLSSYEQYF. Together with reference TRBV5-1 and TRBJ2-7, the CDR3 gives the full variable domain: KAGVTQTPRYLIKTRGQQVTLSCSPISGHRSVSWYQQTPGQGLQFLFEYFSETQRNKGNFPGRFSGRQFSNSRSEMNVSTLELGDSALYLCASSVGHLSSYEQYFGPGTRLTVT.

The CDR3 DNA sequence: TGTGCCAGCAGCCCGACGGTTGGGGAGCAGTACTTC. Its protein is CASSPTVGEQYF. The rearrangement links TRBV9 to TRBJ2-7, with no clear D. Germline CDR1 SGDLS, CDR2 YYNGEE. The V gene lost 4 bases and the J gene lost 7 bases, with 12 bases spanning the gap. There are 12 residues in the CDR3.

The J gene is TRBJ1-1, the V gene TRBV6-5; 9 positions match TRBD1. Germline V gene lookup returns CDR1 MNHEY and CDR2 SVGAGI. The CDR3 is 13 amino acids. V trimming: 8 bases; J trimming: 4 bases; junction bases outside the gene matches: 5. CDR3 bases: TGTGCCAGCCGAACAGGGGGCATCACTGAAGCTTTCTTT. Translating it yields CASRTGGITEAFF.

CDR3 sequence reads: CATSEFTGETQYF. The CDR3 DNA reads TGTGCCACCAGTGAGTTCACAGGGGAGACCCAGTACTTC. The chain links TRBV24-1 to TRBJ2-5; maybe TRBD1 (6 bases). Between the trimmed V and J ends, which lost 4 bases and 5 bases, there was a span of 10 bases. The CDR3 has 13 residues. CDR1 KGHDR and CDR2 SFDVKD come from the germline V gene.

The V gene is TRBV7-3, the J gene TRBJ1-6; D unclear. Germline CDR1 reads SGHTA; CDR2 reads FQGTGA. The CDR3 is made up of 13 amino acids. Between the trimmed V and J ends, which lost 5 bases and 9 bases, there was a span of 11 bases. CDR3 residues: CASSLGFGSPLHF. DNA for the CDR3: TGTGCCAGCAGCCTCGGTTTTGGTTCACCCCTCCACTTT.

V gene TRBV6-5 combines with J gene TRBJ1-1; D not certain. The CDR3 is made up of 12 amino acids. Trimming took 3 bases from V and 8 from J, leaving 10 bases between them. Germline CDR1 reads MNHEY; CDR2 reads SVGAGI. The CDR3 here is CASSYRQREAFF. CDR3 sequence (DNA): TGTGCCAGCAGTTATCGGCAGAGAGAAGCTTTCTTT.

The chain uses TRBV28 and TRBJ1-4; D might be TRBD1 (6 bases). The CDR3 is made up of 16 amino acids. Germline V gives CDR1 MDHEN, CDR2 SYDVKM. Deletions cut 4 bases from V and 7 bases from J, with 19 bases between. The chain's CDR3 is CASSSSSSGAREKLFF. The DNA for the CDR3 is TGTGCCAGCAGTTCATCCTCCTCGGGGGCGCGTGAAAAACTGTTTTTT.

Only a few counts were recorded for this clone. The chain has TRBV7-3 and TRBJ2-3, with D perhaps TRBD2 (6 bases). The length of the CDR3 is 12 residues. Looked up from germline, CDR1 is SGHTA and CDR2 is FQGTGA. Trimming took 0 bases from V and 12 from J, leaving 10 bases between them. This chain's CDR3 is CASSLTGGAQYF. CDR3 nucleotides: TGTGCCAGCAGCTTAACGGGGGGAGCACAGTATTTT.

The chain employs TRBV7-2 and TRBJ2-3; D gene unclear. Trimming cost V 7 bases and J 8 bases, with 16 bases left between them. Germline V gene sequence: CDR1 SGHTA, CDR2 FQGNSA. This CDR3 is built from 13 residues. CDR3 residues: CASTTSPTSTQYF. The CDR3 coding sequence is TGTGCCAGCACCACAAGCCCGACCTCTACGCAGTATTTT.

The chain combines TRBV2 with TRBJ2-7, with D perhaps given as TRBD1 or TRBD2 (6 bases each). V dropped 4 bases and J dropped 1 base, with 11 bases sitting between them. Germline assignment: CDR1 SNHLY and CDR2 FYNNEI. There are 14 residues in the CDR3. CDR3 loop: CASSARGHSYEQYF. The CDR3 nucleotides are TGTGCCAGCAGTGCGCGGGGACATTCCTACGAGCAGTACTTC.

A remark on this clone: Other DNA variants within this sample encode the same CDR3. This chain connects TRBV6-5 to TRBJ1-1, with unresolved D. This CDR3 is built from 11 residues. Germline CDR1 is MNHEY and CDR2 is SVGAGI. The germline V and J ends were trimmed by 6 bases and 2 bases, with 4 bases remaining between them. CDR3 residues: CASRLNTEAFF. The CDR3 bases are TGTGCCAGCAGGCTAAACACTGAAGCTTTCTTT.

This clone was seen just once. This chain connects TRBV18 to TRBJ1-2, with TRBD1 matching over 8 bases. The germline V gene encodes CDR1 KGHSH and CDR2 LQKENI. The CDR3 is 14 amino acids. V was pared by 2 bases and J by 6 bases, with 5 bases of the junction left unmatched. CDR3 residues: CASSPRTGSDGYTF. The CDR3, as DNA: TGTGCCAGCTCACCAAGGACAGGGAGCGATGGCTACACCTTC.

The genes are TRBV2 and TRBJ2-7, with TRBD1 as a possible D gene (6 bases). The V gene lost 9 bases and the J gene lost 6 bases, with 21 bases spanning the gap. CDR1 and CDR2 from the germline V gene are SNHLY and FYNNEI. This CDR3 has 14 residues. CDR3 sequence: CASHRDPIQGEQYF. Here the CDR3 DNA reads TGTGCCAGTCACCGGGATCCCATACAGGGCGAGCAGTACTTC.

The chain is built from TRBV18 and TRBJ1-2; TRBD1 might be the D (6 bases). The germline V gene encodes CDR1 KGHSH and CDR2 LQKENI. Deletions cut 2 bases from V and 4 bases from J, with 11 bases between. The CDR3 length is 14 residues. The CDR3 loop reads CASSPLGQSYGYTF. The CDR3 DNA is TGTGCCAGCTCACCATTAGGACAGTCCTATGGCTACACCTTC.

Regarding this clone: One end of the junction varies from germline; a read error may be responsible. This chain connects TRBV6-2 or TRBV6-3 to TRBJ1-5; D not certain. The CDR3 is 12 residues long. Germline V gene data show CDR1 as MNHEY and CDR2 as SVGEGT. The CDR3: CASSYSGWVLGF. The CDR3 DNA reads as TGTGCCAGCAGTTACTCTGGGTGGGTTCTGGGTTTT.

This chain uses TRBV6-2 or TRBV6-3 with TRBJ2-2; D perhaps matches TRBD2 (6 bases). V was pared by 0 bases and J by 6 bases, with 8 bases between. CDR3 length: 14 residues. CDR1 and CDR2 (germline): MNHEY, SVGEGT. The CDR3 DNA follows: TGTGCCAGCAGTTACTCTTCTAGCGCCGGGGAGCTGTTTTTT. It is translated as CASSYSSSAGELFF.

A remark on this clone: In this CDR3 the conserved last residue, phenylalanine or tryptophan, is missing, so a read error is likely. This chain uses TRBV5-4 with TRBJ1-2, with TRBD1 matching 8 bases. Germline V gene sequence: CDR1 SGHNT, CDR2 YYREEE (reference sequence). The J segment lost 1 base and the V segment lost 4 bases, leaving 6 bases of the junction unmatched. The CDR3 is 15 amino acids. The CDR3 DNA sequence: TGTGCCAGCAGCCCGCCGGACAGGGTTAACTATGGCTACACCTCC. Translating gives CASSPPDRVNYGYTS.

The CDR3 region has the DNA TGTGCCAGCGGTTTGGCGGGGGGCTCCTACAATGAGCAGTTCTTC. Encoded protein: CASGLAGGSYNEQFF. The chain carries TRBV7-3 and TRBJ2-1; TRBD2 aligns across 8 bases. The CDR3 is 15 residues long. V gave up 8 bases and J gave up 0 bases; unmatched junction bases: 6. Germline CDR1 reads SGHTA; CDR2 reads FQGTGA.

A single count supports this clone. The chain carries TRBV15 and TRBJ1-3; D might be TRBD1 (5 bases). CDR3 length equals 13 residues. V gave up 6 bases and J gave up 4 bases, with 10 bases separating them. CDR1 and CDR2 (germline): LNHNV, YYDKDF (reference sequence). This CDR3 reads CATSPGGGNTIYF. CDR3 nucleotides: TGTGCCACCAGTCCGGGGGGGGGAAACACCATATATTTT.

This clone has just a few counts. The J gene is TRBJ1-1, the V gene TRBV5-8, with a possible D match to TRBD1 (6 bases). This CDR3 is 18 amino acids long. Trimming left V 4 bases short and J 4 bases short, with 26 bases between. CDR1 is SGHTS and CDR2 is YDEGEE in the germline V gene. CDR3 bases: TGTGCCAGCAGCGCCCAAGGGGGTCTCTTTCGATTGACCACTGAAGCTTTCTTT. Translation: CASSAQGGLFRLTTEAFF.

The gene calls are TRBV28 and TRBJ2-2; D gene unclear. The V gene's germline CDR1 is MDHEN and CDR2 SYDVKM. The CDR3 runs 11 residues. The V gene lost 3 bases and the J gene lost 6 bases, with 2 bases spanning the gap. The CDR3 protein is CASSLPGELFF. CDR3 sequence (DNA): TGTGCCAGCAGTTTGCCCGGGGAGCTGTTTTTT.

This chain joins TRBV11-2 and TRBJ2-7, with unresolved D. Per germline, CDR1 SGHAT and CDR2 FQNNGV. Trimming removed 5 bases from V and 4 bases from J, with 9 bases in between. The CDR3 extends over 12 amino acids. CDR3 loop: CASSLGWYEQYF. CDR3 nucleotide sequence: TGTGCCAGCAGCCTTGGTTGGTACGAGCAGTACTTC.

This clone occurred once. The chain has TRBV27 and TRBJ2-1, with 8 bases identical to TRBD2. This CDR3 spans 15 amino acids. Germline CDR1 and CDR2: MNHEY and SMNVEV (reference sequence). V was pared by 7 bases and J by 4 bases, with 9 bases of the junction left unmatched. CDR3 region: CASKQLGGGYNEQFF. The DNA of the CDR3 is TGTGCCAGCAAACAACTGGGCGGGGGGTACAATGAGCAGTTCTTC.

The CDR3 coding sequence is TGCGCCAGCAGCTTGGCCCTAGCGGGGGGGCCTGATACGCAGTATTTT. Translation: CASSLALAGGPDTQYF. The chain uses TRBV5-1 and TRBJ2-3, with 12 bases identical to TRBD2. V shed 0 bases, J shed 6 bases, and the junction held 5 bases outside the gene matches. The germline V gene has CDR1 SGHRS and CDR2 YFSETQ. This CDR3 is built from 16 residues.

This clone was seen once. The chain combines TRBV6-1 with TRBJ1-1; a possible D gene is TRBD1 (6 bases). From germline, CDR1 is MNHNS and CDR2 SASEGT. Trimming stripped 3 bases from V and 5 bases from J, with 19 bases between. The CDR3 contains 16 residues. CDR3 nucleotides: TGTGCCAGCAGTGATGTCAGGGGATACGGGGGTACTGAAGCTTTCTTT. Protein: CASSDVRGYGGTEAFF.

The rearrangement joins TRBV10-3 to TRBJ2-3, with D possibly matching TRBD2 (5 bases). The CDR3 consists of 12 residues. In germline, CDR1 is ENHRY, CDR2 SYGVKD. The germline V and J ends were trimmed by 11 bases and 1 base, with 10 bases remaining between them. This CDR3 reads CASEGGTDTQYF. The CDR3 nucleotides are TGTGCCTCTGAGGGTGGCACAGATACGCAGTATTTT.

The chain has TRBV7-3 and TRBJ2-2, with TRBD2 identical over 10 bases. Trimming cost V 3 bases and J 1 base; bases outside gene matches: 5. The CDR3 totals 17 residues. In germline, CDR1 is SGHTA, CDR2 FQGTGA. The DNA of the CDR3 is TGTGCCAGCAGCTTGGGCCTAGCGGGGGAGAACACCGGGGAGCTGTTTTTT. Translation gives CASSLGLAGENTGELFF.

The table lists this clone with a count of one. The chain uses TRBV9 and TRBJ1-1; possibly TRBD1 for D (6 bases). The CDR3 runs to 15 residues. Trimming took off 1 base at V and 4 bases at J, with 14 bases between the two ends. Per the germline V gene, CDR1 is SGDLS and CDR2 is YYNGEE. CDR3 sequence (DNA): TGTGCCAGCAGCGTATCGGGAGGGGGGACCACTGAAGCTTTCTTT. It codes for CASSVSGGGTTEAFF.